The 20 T cell receptor beta chains given below trace back to one sample, sequenced in a study of T-cell reconstitution after alpha-beta-depleted transplantation in children. Construction of the TCRbeta library involved unique molecular identifiers. TCRdb analysed the PCR reads with MiXCR anew, one entry per CDR3 protein. The table lists some 200,000 distinct CDR3 sequences, about a tenth of them singletons, with around 6% in the top ten. The sample consisted of PBMCs from the stem cell graft donor, taken from the stem cell graft. Every receptor here comes from a human donor who donated a stem cell graft to a child with acute lymphoblastic leukemia.

This clonotype has only a few counts. V gene TRBV6-6 combines with J gene TRBJ1-4; TRBD1 matches at 7 bases. V gave up 5 bases and J gave up 11 bases; unmatched junction bases: 8. Germline V gene lookup returns CDR1 MNHNY and CDR2 SVGAGI (reference sequence). This CDR3 has 13 residues. The CDR3, as DNA: TGTGCCAGCAGTAAAGACAGGGAATCGAAACTGTTTTTT. It codes for CASSKDRESKLFF.

This clonotype was counted only a few times. J is TRBJ1-1 and V is TRBV5-7; tentative D call: TRBD1 (5 bases). TRBV5-7 is an open reading frame, and its role is uncertain. V was cut by 9 bases and J by 0 bases, with 24 bases left in between. The CDR3 runs to 17 residues. CDR3 nucleotide sequence: TGTGCCACCTCAGACAAGGGGCCCTTACCCATGAACACTGAAGCTTTCTTT. Protein: CATSDKGPLPMNTEAFF.

This clonotype showed up just a few times. V and J are TRBV5-1 and TRBJ2-2; 8 nucleotides match TRBD1. The V segment lost 5 bases and the J segment 4 bases; nucleotides outside the gene matches: 10. Germline CDR1 SGHRS, CDR2 YFSETQ. The CDR3 totals 16 residues. This CDR3 is CASREFGQGGTGELFF. In DNA form, the CDR3 reads TGCGCCAGCAGGGAATTTGGACAGGGAGGCACCGGGGAGCTGTTTTTT.

Concerning this clonotype itself: The germline gene is not matched at one end of the junction; a read error may be the cause. The chain couples TRBV29-1 to TRBJ2-1; 7 bases are a match to TRBD2. CDR3 length equals 13 residues. Germline CDR1 is SQVTM and CDR2 is ANQGSEA. The CDR3 loop is CSVEAGRNNEQFF. CDR3 bases: TGCAGCGTAGAAGCGGGACGGAACAATGAGCAGTTCTTC.

The V gene is TRBV6-1, the J gene TRBJ1-1; 9 bases fit TRBD1. Germline V CDR1 and CDR2: MNHNS, SASEGT. Trimming removed 6 bases from V and 5 bases from J; junction bases left unmatched: 13. The CDR3 consists of 16 residues. CDR3 in DNA: TGTGCCAGCAGACCGGGGACAGGGATACGGGATACTGAAGCTTTCTTT. Translating it yields CASRPGTGIRDTEAFF.

This clonotype has ten or more counts. The gene calls are TRBV7-9 and TRBJ1-2; D is uncertain. Trimming took 8 bases from V and 0 from J, leaving 10 bases between them. The V gene's germline CDR1 is SEHNR and CDR2 FQNEAQ (reference sequence). The CDR3 is made up of 13 amino acids. The CDR3 is CASGSNANYGYTF. The CDR3 DNA is TGTGCCAGCGGGAGCAATGCTAACTATGGCTACACCTTC.

This clonotype was found many times. V and J are TRBV3-1 and TRBJ1-1; a weak D match, TRBD1 (5 bases). V gave up 4 bases and J gave up 5 bases, with 14 bases separating them. CDR1 is LGHDT, CDR2 YNNKEL, per germline (reference sequence). The CDR3 runs 14 residues. Written as DNA, the CDR3 is TGTGCCAGCAGCCGGGGACGGGGGAAAACTGAAGCTTTCTTT. Protein: CASSRGRGKTEAFF.

The rearrangement links TRBV6-1 to TRBJ2-3, with D maybe TRBD2 (5 bases). The CDR3 consists of 14 residues. The germline gives CDR1 MNHNS, CDR2 SASEGT. Trimming left V 8 bases short and J 2 bases short, with 14 bases between. The CDR3 sequence is CASRRTSYTDTQYF. The CDR3 DNA follows: TGTGCCAGCCGAAGGACTTCCTACACAGATACGCAGTATTTT.

This clonotype was seen ten or more times. The rearrangement uses TRBV13 and TRBJ2-3; 14 bases line up with TRBD2. Germline V CDR1 and CDR2: PRHDT, FYEKMQ (reference sequence). V dropped 1 base and J dropped 2; count of bases not matched to a gene: 8. The CDR3 extends over 19 amino acids. The CDR3 spells CASSLAPGLAGALTDTQYF. The DNA of the CDR3 is TGTGCCAGCAGCTTAGCCCCGGGACTAGCGGGGGCACTCACAGATACGCAGTATTTT.

In its sample, this clonotype was seen many times. The chain links TRBV7-9 to TRBJ2-2; the D is unclear. In germline, CDR1 is SEHNR, CDR2 FQNEAQ (reference sequence). Trimming shortened V by 5 bases and J by 4 bases, and 11 bases separated the two germline ends. The CDR3 spans 14 residues. The CDR3 region has the DNA TGTGCCAGCAGCGAAGTCTCGGGCACCGGGGAGCTGTTTTTT. Translating gives CASSEVSGTGELFF.

Many counts were recorded for this clonotype. The V gene is TRBV14, the J gene TRBJ2-3, with D possibly TRBD1 on 6 matching bases. V was pared by 3 bases and J by 6 bases, with 16 bases between. The CDR3 runs to 15 residues. Per germline, CDR1 SGHDN and CDR2 FVKESK. DNA for the CDR3: TGTGCCAGCAGCCACCAACAGGGCCTCGGGGATACGCAGTATTTT. Protein product: CASSHQQGLGDTQYF.

This clonotype came up many times. The chain recombines TRBV20-1 with TRBJ2-1; TRBD2 agrees at 10 bases. Germline V CDR1 and CDR2: DFQATT, SNEGSKA (reference sequence). V dropped 5 bases and J dropped 10; count of bases not matched to a gene: 2. CDR3 length: 11 amino acids. The CDR3 nucleotides read TGCAGTGCTGTTAGCGGGGGGGAGCAGTTCTTC. This gives the protein CSAVSGGEQFF.

This clonotype was seen a few times. The V gene is TRBV9, the J gene TRBJ2-6; no clear D. Germline lookup yields CDR1 SGDLS and CDR2 YYNGEE. Between the trimmed V and J ends, which lost 4 bases and 0 bases, there was a span of 17 bases. The CDR3 loop spans 18 amino acids. The CDR3 region is CASSFNHMDPSGANVLTF. As DNA, the CDR3 is TGTGCCAGCAGCTTCAACCACATGGACCCCTCTGGGGCCAACGTCCTGACTTTC. Complete variable domain (other parts from reference TRBV9 and TRBJ2-6): DSGVTQTPKHLITATGQRVTLRCSPRSGDLSVYWYQQSLDQGLQFLIQYYNGEERAKGNILERFSAQQFPDLHSELNLSSLELGDSALYFCASSFNHMDPSGANVLTFGAGSRLTVL.

This clonotype has at least ten counts. CDR3 in amino acids: CATADRGNEKLFF. In DNA, the CDR3 is TGTGCCACCGCGGACAGGGGAAATGAAAAACTGTTTTTT. V usage is TRBV12-3 or TRBV12-4 and J usage is TRBJ1-4; 9 positions agree with TRBD1. The CDR3 covers 13 residues. The junction had 5 bases not matched to a gene; V was cut back by 10 bases and J by 5 bases.

This clonotype appeared a single time. V is TRBV19 and J is TRBJ1-5, with D unclear. Trimming stripped 5 bases from V and 5 bases from J, with 19 bases between. CDR3 length: 16 amino acids. Germline-derived CDR1 and CDR2 are LNHDA and SQIVND (reference sequence). The CDR3 region is CASSSLRMTLDQPQHF. DNA for the CDR3: TGTGCCAGTAGTTCGCTCCGGATGACACTTGATCAGCCCCAGCATTTT.

This clonotype came up a few times. The CDR3 DNA follows: TGTGCCAGCAGTTTACGAACTAGCGGCTCCATCACAGATACGCAGTATTTT. This codes for CASSLRTSGSITDTQYF. This chain uses TRBV27 with TRBJ2-3; 8 bases agree with TRBD2. Germline values: CDR1 MNHEY, CDR2 SMNVEV (reference sequence). CDR3 length: 17 residues. Unmatched junction bases numbered 9, after V lost 2 bases and J lost 2 bases.

This clonotype was counted ten times or more. The chain couples TRBV10-2 to TRBJ2-7; perhaps TRBD1 as D (5 bases). V was clipped by 6 bases and J by 1 base, with 10 bases between them. CDR3 size: 13 residues. CDR1 is WSHSY and CDR2 is SAAADI in the germline V gene. As DNA, the CDR3 is TGCGCCAGCAGCCCAGGGAAATCCTACGAGCAGTACTTC. Amino acids: CASSPGKSYEQYF.

The chain is built from TRBV7-8 and TRBJ2-7, with 7 bases lining up with TRBD1. The germline gives CDR1 SGHVS, CDR2 FQNEAQ. The CDR3 has 15 residues. The V segment lost 4 bases and the J segment 2 bases; nucleotides outside the gene matches: 8. CDR3 nucleotide sequence: TGTGCCAGCAGCTCCAGACAGGGTGTAACCTACGAGCAGTACTTC. This sequence encodes CASSSRQGVTYEQYF. The complete variable domain, with remaining parts taken from reference TRBV7-8 and TRBJ2-7, reads GAGVSQSPRYKVAKRGQDVALRCDPISGHVSLFWYQQALGQGPEFLTYFQNEAQLDKSGLPSDRFFAERPEGSVSTLKIQRTQQEDSAVYLCASSSRQGVTYEQYFGPGTRLTVT.

This clonotype was seen ten or more times. This chain links TRBV7-2 with TRBJ1-5; D is unclear. The CDR3 loop spans 13 amino acids. CDR1 is SGHTA and CDR2 is FQGNSA in the germline V gene. Trimming removed 2 bases at V and 4 bases at J, with 6 bases between. CDR3 sequence reads: CASSLQENQPQHF. CDR3 DNA: TGTGCCAGCAGCTTACAAGAAAATCAGCCCCAGCATTTT.

The V call is TRBV12-3 or TRBV12-4, the J call TRBJ1-6, with D unclear. CDR3 length: 15 amino acids. Between the trimmed V and J ends, which lost 3 bases and 7 bases, there was a span of 13 bases. CDR3 in amino acids: CASSFVAGRNSPLHF. Written as DNA, the CDR3 is TGTGCCAGCAGTTTTGTTGCAGGAAGAAATTCACCCCTCCACTTT.